These 26 T cell receptor beta chains share one sample of origin, sequenced in a study of somatic mutations in cytotoxic T cells in rheumatoid arthritis. The protocol was immunoSEQ multiplex PCR, while the TCRdb copy is restricted to in-frame clones and leaves out a portion. The table records about 16,000 clones, 65% to 85% of them present only once. The specimen was CD8+ T cells sorted from blood. These receptor sequences come from an adult with rheumatoid arthritis.

The chain combines TRBV9 with TRBJ1-2; 7 bases are a match to TRBD1. Germline V CDR1 and CDR2: SGDLS, YYNGEE. The CDR3 is 15 amino acids. Trimming at V came to 4 bases and at J to 4 bases, leaving 10 bases not matched to a gene. The chain's CDR3 is CASSSRPGQFYGYTF. The CDR3 nucleotides are TGTGCCAGCAGCTCCCGCCCGGGACAGTTCTATGGCTACACCTTC.

This clone has only a few counts. The CDR3 here is CAVSDQHRKDGYTF. CDR3 DNA: TGTGCAGTATCAGATCAGCACCGAAAGGATGGCTACACCTTC. This rearrangement joins TRBV6-5 to TRBJ1-2; D gene uncertain. Per the germline V gene, CDR1 is MNHEY and CDR2 is SVGAGI. The length of the CDR3 is 14 residues.

This chain connects TRBV9 to TRBJ2-5; perhaps TRBD2 as D (5 bases). Germline assignment: CDR1 SGDLS and CDR2 YYNGEE. V was shortened by 0 bases and J by 5 bases, with 14 bases between the two germline ends. CDR3 length: 15 residues. The CDR3 region is CASSVGDTPGETQYF. The CDR3 coding sequence is TGTGCCAGCAGCGTAGGTGACACCCCGGGGGAGACCCAGTACTTC.

A word on this clone: The junction shows a germline mismatch at one end, possibly a read error. This chain links TRBV9 with TRBJ2-7; no reliable D call. The CDR3 runs to 10 residues. Germline CDR1 SGDLS, CDR2 YYNGEE. This chain's CDR3 is CASSVPGKNF. CDR3 sequence (DNA): TGTGCCAGCAGCGTACCGGGCAAAAACTTC.

This clone was observed a handful of times. This sequence joins TRBV27 and TRBJ2-6; possibly TRBD1 or TRBD2 for D (5 bases each). CDR1 is MNHEY and CDR2 is SMNVEV in the germline V gene (reference sequence). The CDR3 has 20 residues. Trimming took 4 bases from V and 0 from J, leaving 22 bases between them. The DNA for the CDR3 is TGTGCCAGCAGTTGGACTGTTGGGACGGGGCCTAACTCTGGGGCCAACGTCCTGACTTTC. Protein sequence: CASSWTVGTGPNSGANVLTF.

This clone was seen only a few times. This sequence joins TRBV7-9 and TRBJ2-7; D is possibly TRBD1 (6 bases). CDR3 size: 14 residues. V was cut by 1 base and J by 4 bases, with 11 bases left in between. CDR1 SEHNR and CDR2 FQNEAQ come from the germline V gene (reference sequence). The CDR3 reads CASSLVRGQYEQYF. The DNA of the CDR3 is TGTGCCAGCAGCTTAGTCAGGGGTCAATACGAGCAGTACTTC.

The chain links TRBV9 to TRBJ2-1; TRBD2 aligns across 8 bases. The V and J ends lost 4 bases and 7 bases, in that order; junction bases with no gene match: 13. In germline, CDR1 is SGDLS, CDR2 YYNGEE. The CDR3 is made up of 16 amino acids. The CDR3 loop is CASSPPGGGSMNEQFF. As DNA, the CDR3 is TGTGCCAGCAGCCCCCCCGGCGGGGGGTCGATGAATGAGCAGTTCTTC.

The chain joins TRBV6-5 to TRBJ1-1; D is uncertain. Trimming cost V 2 bases and J 2 bases, with 9 bases left between them. Germline V gene lookup returns CDR1 MNHEY and CDR2 SVGAGI. The CDR3 is made up of 14 amino acids. The CDR3 spells CASSYPDGNTEAFF. For the CDR3, the DNA is TGTGCCAGCAGTTACCCCGACGGCAACACTGAAGCTTTCTTT.

This clone appeared a single time. This chain joins TRBV19 and TRBJ2-2; 8 nucleotides match TRBD1. With 5 bases clipped from V and 1 base from J, the junction kept 3 bases outside the gene matches. The CDR3 runs 15 residues. The germline gives CDR1 LNHDA, CDR2 SQIVND (reference sequence). The CDR3 here is CASSFGTGNTGELFF. The CDR3 coding sequence is TGTGCCAGTAGTTTTGGGACAGGGAACACCGGGGAGCTGTTTTTT.

This chain uses TRBV7-6 with TRBJ1-1; 7 bases fit TRBD1. The germline gives CDR1 SGHVS, CDR2 FNYEAQ. There are 16 residues in the CDR3. The J segment lost 1 base and the V segment lost 5 bases, leaving 10 bases of the junction unmatched. CDR3 loop: CASSKEMSGGNTEAFF. The CDR3 region has the DNA TGTGCCAGCAGCAAAGAGATGTCAGGGGGGAACACTGAAGCTTTCTTT.

Judged by abundance, this clone is medium-sized. CDR3 sequence: CASSSPADLRHSTDTQYF. Written as DNA, the CDR3 is TGTGCCAGCAGCTCGCCGGCAGACTTACGACACAGCACAGATACGCAGTATTTT. The chain couples TRBV7-9 to TRBJ2-3; D gene unclear. Looked up from germline, CDR1 is SEHNR and CDR2 is FQNEAQ (reference sequence). Trimming removed 4 bases at V and 0 bases at J, with 20 bases between. CDR3 size: 18 residues.

The chain couples TRBV10-1 to TRBJ2-1, with 8 bases that match TRBD2. The ends lost 9 bases at V and 8 bases at J; junction bases unmatched: 21. The length of the CDR3 is 17 residues. Looked up from germline, CDR1 is WNHNN and CDR2 is SYGVQD (reference sequence). DNA of the CDR3: TGCGCCAGACCTCATAAGGCCGGGCGGGGGGTAAATTATGAGCAGTTCTTC. This translates into CARPHKAGRGVNYEQFF.

The gene calls are TRBV5-4 and TRBJ2-7; TRBD1 or TRBD2 may be the D gene (5 bases each). The CDR3 runs 14 residues. Deletions cut 2 bases from V and 0 bases from J, with 9 bases between. Germline values: CDR1 SGHNT, CDR2 YYREEE (reference sequence). The CDR3, as DNA: TGTGCCAGCAGCTTTCCAGGGAGCTCCTACGAGCAGTACTTC. Residues: CASSFPGSSYEQYF.

The chain uses TRBV30 and TRBJ2-3; TRBD2 aligns across 10 bases. V shed 7 bases, J shed 6 bases, and the junction held 4 bases outside the gene matches. This CDR3 spans 12 amino acids. Germline CDR1 is GTSNPN and CDR2 is SVGIG (reference sequence). The CDR3 here is CALSGGADTQYF. DNA of the CDR3: TGTGCCTTAAGCGGGGGGGCTGATACGCAGTATTTT.

The chain combines TRBV7-9 with TRBJ1-2; D is undetermined. CDR1 is SEHNR and CDR2 is FQNEAQ in the germline V gene (reference sequence). The V and J ends lost 5 bases and 5 bases respectively, with 12 bases between them. The CDR3 covers 13 residues. In DNA form, the CDR3 reads TGTGCCAGCAGCCCCGTCGGGGTTTATGGCTACACCTTC. It translates to CASSPVGVYGYTF.

V usage is TRBV27 and J usage is TRBJ1-3; tentatively, D is TRBD1 (5 bases). The CDR3 length is 15 residues. The V end lost 6 bases, the J end lost 0 bases, and 12 bases lay between the germline ends. Germline-derived CDR1 and CDR2 are MNHEY and SMNVEV (reference sequence). CDR3 sequence reads: CASRDIGSSGNTIYF. The CDR3 bases are TGTGCCAGCAGGGACATTGGGAGCTCTGGAAACACCATATATTTT.

This chain uses TRBV18 with TRBJ2-7; 8 bases match TRBD2. Germline loops: CDR1 KGHSH, CDR2 LQKENI. Trimming took 0 bases from V and 4 from J; bases not matched to a gene: 5. This CDR3 is 15 amino acids long. CDR3 sequence reads: CASSPPDGGAYEQYF. The CDR3 DNA reads as TGTGCCAGCTCACCACCGGACGGGGGGGCGTACGAGCAGTACTTC.

This clone was seen just once. The CDR3 bases are TGTGCCAGCACCTCCGGGACTGGGGGTTACGAGCAGTACTTC. This encodes CASTSGTGGYEQYF. The genes are TRBV9 and TRBJ2-7, with D perhaps matching TRBD2 (6 bases). Per germline, CDR1 SGDLS and CDR2 YYNGEE. V was cut by 6 bases and J by 4 bases, with 17 bases left in between. The CDR3 runs 14 residues.

The chain recombines TRBV7-9 with TRBJ1-2, with D possibly TRBD1 on 6 matching bases. Trimming stripped 0 bases from V and 4 bases from J, with 9 bases between. CDR3 length: 14 amino acids. CDR1 SEHNR and CDR2 FQNEAQ come from the germline V gene (reference sequence). The CDR3: CASSLAGGAYGYTF. The DNA of the CDR3 is TGTGCCAGCAGCTTAGCTGGGGGCGCCTATGGCTACACCTTC.

This clone appeared once. This chain links TRBV29-1 with TRBJ2-7; the D is unclear. This CDR3 is 10 amino acids long. Germline lookup yields CDR1 SQVTM and CDR2 ANQGSEA. V was clipped by 4 bases and J by 4 bases, with 5 bases between them. The CDR3 is CSVGGYEQYF. CDR3 in DNA: TGCAGCGTTGGTGGGTACGAGCAGTACTTC.

The DNA for the CDR3 is TGTGCCAGCAGCGTTAGGTCTAGTAGGCAAGAGACCCAGTACTTC. The encoded protein is CASSVRSSRQETQYF. J is TRBJ2-5 and V is TRBV9; the D is unclear. The CDR3 is made up of 15 amino acids. The V end was cut by 2 bases, the J end by 2 bases, with 13 bases between. CDR1 is SGDLS and CDR2 is YYNGEE in the germline V gene.

This chain joins TRBV7-9 and TRBJ2-1, with 9 nucleotides matching TRBD1. Trimming at V came to 6 bases and at J to 3 bases, leaving 3 bases not matched to a gene. The CDR3 extends over 14 amino acids. CDR1 is SEHNR, CDR2 FQNEAQ, per germline (reference sequence). The chain's CDR3 is CASRPDRGYNEQFF. DNA for the CDR3: TGTGCCAGCAGGCCGGACAGGGGCTACAATGAGCAGTTCTTC.

This chain joins TRBV9 and TRBJ2-1, with D tentatively TRBD2 (7 bases). The CDR3 consists of 12 residues. V was pared by 3 bases and J by 12 bases, with 13 bases between. Germline CDR1 reads SGDLS; CDR2 reads YYNGEE. The CDR3 reads CASSGYREGQFF. For the CDR3, the DNA is TGTGCCAGCAGCGGATACAGGGAGGGGCAGTTCTTC.

V usage is TRBV2 and J usage is TRBJ1-1, with 8 bases that match TRBD1. Unmatched junction bases numbered 10, after V lost 8 bases and J lost 5 bases. This CDR3 region has 14 residues. CDR1 and CDR2 from the germline V gene are SNHLY and FYNNEI. This CDR3 is CASRRGQGITEAFF. In nucleotides, the CDR3 is TGTGCCAGCCGCCGAGGACAGGGTATAACTGAAGCTTTCTTT.

The chain is built from TRBV30 and TRBJ2-7; D is perhaps TRBD2 (6 bases). The CDR3 extends over 15 amino acids. Trimming stripped 1 base from V and 2 bases from J, with 15 bases between. The germline V gene has CDR1 GTSNPN and CDR2 SVGIG (reference sequence). The CDR3, as DNA: TGTGCCTGGAGTGCCCCACGGGGGACCCCCTACGAGCAGTACTTC. It translates to CAWSAPRGTPYEQYF.

The rearrangement uses TRBV5-6 and TRBJ1-5, with D possibly being TRBD1 (5 bases). The V end lost 4 bases, the J end lost 5 bases, and 16 bases lay between the germline ends. Germline values: CDR1 SGHDT, CDR2 YYEEEE. The length of the CDR3 is 15 residues. CDR3 protein: CASSLGGGSYQPQHF. The CDR3 coding sequence is TGTGCCAGCAGCCTGGGGGGGGGTAGTTATCAGCCCCAGCATTTT. Using reference TRBV5-6 and TRBJ1-5 for the parts outside the CDR3, the full variable domain is DAGVTQSPTHLIKTRGQQVTLRCSPKSGHDTVSWYQQALGQGPQFIFQYYEEEERQRGNFPDRFSGHQFPNYSSELNVNALLLGDSALYLCASSLGGGSYQPQHFGDGTRLSIL.